The following is a T cell receptor (beta chain) sequence with its context. These data are taken from a study of CD8 T cells in Susac syndrome. The V and J ends lost 8 bases and 6 bases, in that order; junction bases with no gene match: 12. This CDR3 spans 14 amino acids. The V gene's germline CDR1 is SQVTM and CDR2 ANQGSEA. cDNA came from roughly 0.53 to 1 ug RNA primed by random hexamers. Across 54 Vbeta and 13 Jbeta, immunoSEQ multiplex PCR amplified TCR beta CDR3. TCRdb re-called the immunoSEQ multiplex PCR reads through MiXCR, storing one row per CDR3 protein. Of over 65,000 distinct CDR3 sequences in the sample, around 93% were seen once.

This clonotype was obtained from a human donor with Susac syndrome. The chain uses TRBV29-1 and TRBJ2-5; 10 bases fit TRBD1. The sample taken for sequencing was CD4+ T cells from PBMCs. The CDR3, as DNA: TGCAGCTCCGAAGTGACAGGGGGCGCGAAGACCCAGTACTTC. It yields the protein CSSEVTGGAKTQYF.